This TCR beta chain was captured by sequencing in a study of Tregs in tolerant kidney transplant recipients (dated by TCRdb to the late 2010s). A note on the overall study: The transplants used related donors along with nonmyeloablative bone marrow transplantation, and in the human trials mixed chimerism was transient. The study applied TCRbeta sequencing to find donor-specific regulatory T cells before combined kidney and bone marrow transplantation and then followed those same cells after transplant.

In the paper's terms, the time point label means: blood sample drawn before combined kidney and bone marrow transplant. Thawed PBMCs were FACS-sorted into unstimulated Tregs (CD4+CD25+CD127-), CD4+ non-Tregs (CD4+CD25-), CD4 cells and CD8 cells. Prior to Treg sorting, thawed PBMCs were rested overnight with approximately 200 IU/ml IL-2 at 37 degrees C. The patients were 4 recipients of combined kidney and bone marrow transplants from the ITN036ST trial, and samples were available only for these trial subjects. Healthy control blood was separated into PBMCs by Ficoll density gradient and cryopreserved, and patient PBMCs were collected both before and after transplant. Summary of the overall study and its limitations: The study was limited by small patient numbers, and the findings need validation in larger populations and under other immunosuppression protocols. Expanding Tregs with activated donor B cells appeared to identify the most biologically relevant and donor-specific TCRbeta repertoire. In tolerant patients, donor-specific Tregs expanded more than Tregs overall, which suggests antigen-driven rather than nonspecific expansion. Biological reproducibility was not directly addressed, though technical replication error appeared minimal. For some patients the PCR primers changed over time, which made it impossible to compare the samples from those patients at the nucleotide level.

Genomic DNA was extracted from sorted cells with the QIAGEN DNeasy Blood and Tissue Kit for TCRbeta CDR3 sequencing. High-throughput TCRbeta CDR3 sequencing, which included PCR amplification with bias correction and internal controls, was done commercially through immunoSEQ. The authors' analysis ran thus. Unique productive TCRbeta sequences were defined by CDR3 nucleotide sequence when primers matched and otherwise by CDR3 amino acid sequence together with Vbeta and Jbeta genes. To correct sorting error, sequences shared between sorted populations at a frequency ratio of 2:1 or less were removed; the rest were assigned to the higher population. A sequence counted as donor-reactive if, in CFSE-low cells, the sequence had a frequency of at least 0.01% and was expanded at least 5-fold compared with unstimulated cells. Jensen-Shannon divergence, calculated on the top 100 TCRbeta sequences ranked by frequency, was used to quantify repertoire divergence. For samples with multiple sequencing runs, sorting error was corrected in each run separately before the runs were combined. What TCRdb holds here is the immuneACCESS table cut down to in-frame rearrangements. Part of the clones is not present; checked against another copy, under half of the missing clones reflect an unresolved V gene, and the others are unexplained. That table gives V, J and clone size, and the DNA gave D and trimming. The sample includes under 80,000 clones, with 75% to 90% observed a single time. The ten largest clones add up to roughly 2% of the sample.

This clone was seen more than once but under ten times. Its antigen is currently not known. Base qualities are not provided; no much larger clone lies one nucleotide away. This sequence was found in a human donor who received a combined kidney and bone marrow transplant. The sequences come from Tregs from blood, collected before the transplant.

CDR3 protein: CASSLQERTEAFF. The bases read TGTGCCAGCAGCTTACAGGAACGTACTGAAGCTTTCTTT. The sequence links TRBV11-2 to TRBJ1-1, with the D gene too uncertain to name. In the germline V gene, CDR1 corresponds to SGHAT and CDR2 to FQNNGV. The V and J ends are trimmed by 2 bases and 5 bases, leaving 9 bases between them. Spanning cysteine to phenylalanine, the CDR3 consists of 13 amino acids. CDR3 DNA only is kept here, 39 bases in frame from base 1.